This TCR beta chain was observed in a study of T cells after yellow fever vaccination. Findings and limits, study-wide: Only a small proportion of the clonotypes turned up in both the CD4 and the CD8 compartments, likely arising from convergent recombination. Clones from primary vaccination mostly reappeared after the booster (around 96% CD4, around 90% CD8). Bulk-population clonotypes that are abundant could appear as contaminants in FACS-sorted repertoires.

Template switching by 5'RACE produced TCR cDNA, adding a universal primer site and UMIs. TCRdb re-analysed the 5' RACE reads in MiXCR, keeping a single row per CDR3 protein. The sample has about 230,000 distinct CDR3 sequences; about 7% are singletons. This clonotype was counted between two and nine times. Its antigen remains unidentified. This CDR3 comprises 13 residues. Germline assignment: CDR1 SGHNT and CDR2 YYREEE (reference sequence). Trimming cost V 4 bases and J 7 bases, with 11 bases left between them. Sequencing used CD4+ T cells sorted from PBMCs, obtained on the day of the yellow fever booster vaccination. This clonotype originated in a man aged 25-45 years who received the YFV17D yellow fever vaccine. V usage is TRBV5-4 and J usage is TRBJ1-4; no reliable D call. CDR3 sequence reads: CASSPGRIEKLFF. The CDR3 DNA reads TGTGCCAGCAGCCCAGGCCGGATTGAAAAACTGTTTTTT.